This entry lists 17 T cell receptor beta chains sequenced from one sample in a study of blood T cell repertoires in COVID-19. Only in-frame clones appear in the TCRdb table, and some are missing; sequencing was by immunoSEQ multiplex PCR. The sample lists 250,000 to 300,000 clones, approximately 90% seen once, with 2% to 2.5% in the top ten. The specimen sequenced was peripheral blood. These receptors originate from a woman in her 30s with COVID-19, enrolled during active disease.

The chain recombines TRBV6-5 with TRBJ2-7; TRBD1 matches 7 bases. V gave up 6 bases and J gave up 3 bases; unmatched junction bases: 11. CDR1 is MNHEY, CDR2 SVGAGI, per germline. The CDR3 is 15 amino acids. CDR3 coding DNA: TGTGCCAGCAGATCGTTTAGGGCAGGGGGCTACGAGCAGTACTTC. Translated: CASRSFRAGGYEQYF.

This sequence joins TRBV6-4 and TRBJ2-2, with TRBD2 identical over 10 bases. The length of the CDR3 is 16 residues. The J segment lost 9 bases and the V segment lost 0 bases, leaving 7 bases of the junction unmatched. The germline V gene has CDR1 MRHNA and CDR2 SNTAGT. CDR3 protein: CASSDSRAGGVRELFF. CDR3 nucleotide sequence: TGTGCCAGCAGTGACTCGCGAGCGGGAGGGGTTCGGGAGCTGTTTTTT.

Remarks on this clone: The sample holds other DNA sequences that translate to the same CDR3. This chain joins TRBV27 and TRBJ1-1; perhaps TRBD1 as D (5 bases). CDR1 is MNHEY, CDR2 SMNVEV, per germline (reference sequence). Trimming took off 0 bases at V and 4 bases at J, with 6 bases between the two ends. The CDR3 extends over 13 amino acids. For the CDR3, the DNA is TGTGCCAGCAGTTTATCGGGGGGCACTGAAGCTTTCTTT. It specifies CASSLSGGTEAFF.

The chain links TRBV11-2 to TRBJ2-7; 11 bases fit TRBD2. The V gene's germline CDR1 is SGHAT and CDR2 FQNNGV. The V segment lost 5 bases and the J segment 0 bases; nucleotides outside the gene matches: 12. The CDR3 length is 18 residues. The CDR3 sequence is CASSRPGLAADSSYEQYF. CDR3 in DNA: TGTGCCAGCAGCCGCCCGGGACTAGCGGCAGACAGCTCCTACGAGCAGTACTTC.

The chain employs TRBV21-1 and TRBJ2-7; the table assigns TRBD1, which was not confirmed against the DNA. TRBV21-1 is a pseudogene. The CDR3 is made up of 17 amino acids. Written as DNA, the CDR3 is TGTGCCAGCAGCAAAGGGAGTAGGACAGGGAACAACTACGAGCAGTACTTC. This sequence encodes CASSKGSRTGNNYEQYF.

The V and J genes are TRBV10-3 and TRBJ2-1; tentative D call: TRBD2 (6 bases). CDR1 ENHRY and CDR2 SYGVKD come from the germline V gene. The V and J ends lost 8 bases and 0 bases respectively, with 14 bases between them. This CDR3 has 15 residues. CDR3 nucleotide sequence: TGTGCCATCCGGGACTTCGAAAGCTCCTACAATGAGCAGTTCTTC. Protein sequence: CAIRDFESSYNEQFF.

The chain employs TRBV19 and TRBJ2-5; 8 bases fit TRBD2. J gave up 5 bases and V 3 bases, and 11 bases lay outside the gene matches. Germline CDR1 LNHDA, CDR2 SQIVND (reference sequence). This CDR3 has 16 residues. This CDR3 is CASSITAGGISETQYF. The CDR3 DNA is TGTGCCAGTAGTATTACCGCGGGAGGAATTAGTGAGACCCAGTACTTC.

The chain combines TRBV27 with TRBJ1-2; D may be TRBD1 (5 bases). Germline values: CDR1 MNHEY, CDR2 SMNVEV (reference sequence). This CDR3 has 15 residues. V was trimmed by 6 bases and J by 0 bases, leaving 14 bases between them. The CDR3 here is CASRGAETTNYGYTF. CDR3 nucleotides: TGTGCCAGCAGAGGGGCGGAAACTACTAACTATGGCTACACCTTC.

The genes are TRBV30 and TRBJ1-2; 7 nucleotides align to TRBD1. Germline V lookup: CDR1 GTSNPN, CDR2 SVGIG (reference sequence). Losses at the gene ends were 2 bases for V and 7 bases for J; bases not matched to a gene: 10. This CDR3 spans 14 amino acids. CDR3: CAWSRQGLLSGYTF. In DNA, the CDR3 is TGTGCCTGGAGTAGACAGGGCTTGCTCTCTGGCTACACCTTC.

The chain couples TRBV5-1 to TRBJ2-5, with 16 bases matching TRBD2. V shed 4 bases and J 4 bases; nucleotides not matched to a gene: 7. The CDR3 covers 17 residues. CDR1 SGHRS and CDR2 YFSETQ come from the germline V gene. CDR3 coding DNA: TGCGCCAGCAGCGAGGGACTAGCGGGAGGGCCGGGAGAGACCCAGTACTTC. Its translation is CASSEGLAGGPGETQYF.

The CDR3 DNA sequence: TGTGCCAGTAGTATAGGGAGTAGTATCCAAGAGACCCAGTACTTC. Encoded protein: CASSIGSSIQETQYF. V is TRBV19 and J is TRBJ2-5; D uncertain. There are 15 residues in the CDR3. Deletions cut 1 base from V and 1 base from J, with 10 bases between. Per germline, CDR1 LNHDA and CDR2 SQIVND (reference sequence).

V usage is TRBV7-8 and J usage is TRBJ2-7; 8 nucleotides match TRBD1. The CDR3 is 13 amino acids. V trimming: 5 bases; J trimming: 8 bases; junction bases outside the gene matches: 8. Germline V gene lookup returns CDR1 SGHVS and CDR2 FQNEAQ. CDR3 protein: CASSPRQGSKQYF. The CDR3 coding sequence is TGTGCCAGCAGCCCTCGACAGGGGTCGAAGCAGTACTTC.

V and J are TRBV7-8 and TRBJ2-4, with 9 positions matching TRBD2. Unmatched junction bases numbered 9, after V lost 1 base and J lost 8 bases. The CDR3 totals 16 residues. Per germline, CDR1 SGHVS and CDR2 FQNEAQ. The CDR3 DNA sequence: TGTGCCAGCAGCTTAGTCGGTAGCGGGAGTCACGACATTCAGTACTTC. Encoded protein: CASSLVGSGSHDIQYF.

The chain combines TRBV5-6 with TRBJ1-3; 7 bases are shared with TRBD1. The CDR3 is made up of 14 amino acids. Germline trimming cut 5 bases from V and 5 bases from J; bases unmatched to any gene: 7. Looked up from germline, CDR1 is SGHDT and CDR2 is YYEEEE. The DNA for the CDR3 is TGTGCCAGCAGGGAAAGGGGGCGCAGAAACACCATATATTTT. This gives the protein CASRERGRRNTIYF.

This clone occurred once. V and J are TRBV25-1 and TRBJ2-2; maybe TRBD2 (6 bases). V dropped 1 base and J dropped 5 bases, with 17 bases sitting between them. This CDR3 is 17 amino acids long. Germline V gene data show CDR1 as MGHDK and CDR2 as SYGVNS. This CDR3 reads CASSELAIGDSTGELFF. CDR3 coding DNA: TGTGCCAGCAGTGAATTGGCGATCGGGGACTCAACCGGGGAGCTGTTTTTT.

This sequence joins TRBV29-1 and TRBJ2-5, with TRBD2 matching over 9 bases. The V gene end was trimmed by 4 bases and the J gene end by 0 bases; junction bases not matched to a gene: 15. Germline assignment: CDR1 SQVTM and CDR2 ANQGSEA. The CDR3 runs 18 residues. The CDR3 coding sequence is TGCAGCGTTGGCCCAAGACTAGCGGACCCCACCTACCAAGAGACCCAGTACTTC. Amino acids: CSVGPRLADPTYQETQYF. The full variable domain, its missing parts supplied by reference TRBV29-1 and TRBJ2-5, is SAVISQKPSRDICQRGTSLTIQCQVDSQVTMMFWYRQQPGQSLTLIATANQGSEATYESGFVIDKFPISRPNLTFSTLTVSNMSPEDSSIYLCSVGPRLADPTYQETQYFGPGTRLLVL.

The rearrangement joins TRBV6-5 to TRBJ2-7; weak D call: TRBD2 (6 bases). This CDR3 spans 13 amino acids. Trimming removed 5 bases at V and 4 bases at J, with 12 bases between. The germline CDR1 and CDR2 sequences are MNHEY and SVGAGI. The CDR3 DNA reads TGTGCCAGCAGTCCCTTTCTAGCGTACGAGCAGTACTTC. Its translation: CASSPFLAYEQYF.